The sequence of this TCR beta chain was determined in a study of T cells in Graves' hyperthyroidism and ophthalmopathy. Germline V gene lookup returns CDR1 DFQATT and CDR2 SNEGSKA (reference sequence). The CDR3 is 13 amino acids. V was trimmed by 4 bases and J by 1 base, leaving 11 bases between them. This clonotype was detected many times. The TCR beta CDR3 regions underwent amplification using RNA transcripts as the source. The HTBI set primed first-round TCR CDR3 RT-PCR. MiXCR, applied by TCRdb to the multiplex PCR reads, yields one record per CDR3 protein. The repertoire holds under 200,000 distinct CDR3 sequences, with roughly 10% as singletons.

This chain uses TRBV20-1 with TRBJ2-7; unclear D gene. Specimen: blood. The sequence derives from a woman aged 18-29 years with Graves' hyperthyroidism that later progressed to Graves' ophthalmopathy. CDR3 sequence reads: CSATLPRSYEQYF. The CDR3 DNA sequence: TGCAGTGCTACACTGCCACGTTCCTACGAGCAGTACTTC.